This TCR beta chain was observed in a study of beta chain features in type 1 diabetes. Sequencing targeted expressed TCRB transcripts, as all isolated RNA had been reverse transcribed. Naive, central memory and regulatory T cell samples came to a mean of approximately 3.6 million reads. TCRdb's table, derived via immunoSEQ multiplex PCR, lists solely in-frame clones and lacks some. The sample lists roughly 300,000 clones; less than 15% were seen once. Study observations and caveats: High-TCR-expressing cells could be over-represented by cDNA sequencing. It was among patients, rather than healthy donors, that naive, central memory and Treg TCRB repertoires appeared more similar. The VDJ junctions of type 1 diabetes patients carried fewer insertions and more deletions.

Germline CDR1 and CDR2: SEHNR and FQNEAQ (reference sequence). V was pared by 2 bases and J by 2 bases, with 3 bases between. This CDR3 is 13 amino acids long. Comments on this clone: The antigen remains unidentified.

Sequencing used central memory CD4+ T cells from blood. The chain uses TRBV7-9 and TRBJ2-2; no firm D call. This TCR derives from a man aged 25 to 40 in good health. The CDR3 sequence: CASSLSNTGELFF. CDR3 in DNA: TGTGCCAGCAGCTTAAGTAACACCGGGGAGCTGTTTTTT.